This TCR beta chain emerged from a study of PD-1 blockade in classical Hodgkin lymphoma. Study-wide results and caveats: Newly diagnosed patients were reported to exhibit reduced baseline TCR diversity relative to healthy donors.

CDR3 length: 12 amino acids. V lost 1 base and J lost 7, with 4 bases in between. Per germline, CDR1 LGHNA and CDR2 YSLEER. Time point indicated: newly diagnosed, previously untreated cHL patient sample. The authors enriched CD8+ T cells from thawed PBMCs via magnetic negative selection. A comparison was provided by newly diagnosed, untreated classical Hodgkin lymphoma PBMCs. Repertoires were generated with immunoSEQ multiplex PCR, while TCRdb's copy carries only in-frame clones and drops some. Among several thousand clones listed, over 75% were seen once. For this clone: Its antigen is not identified.

This sequence originates from a human donor with classical Hodgkin lymphoma. Sequencing input: CD8+ T cells from blood. The chain joins TRBV4-3 to TRBJ2-2; D unresolved. In DNA, the CDR3 is TGCGCCAGCAGCCAAGGATACGGGGAGCTGTTTTTT. Its translation: CASSQGYGELFF.